These 27 T cell receptor beta chains originate from one sample sequenced in a study of vaccination and CD4 T cells after COVID-19. Treatment: approximately 11-day PBMC culture with coronavirus spike peptide pools or control peptides (ViraFEST assay). Cultured CD4+ T cell DNA underwent sequencing with the Oncomine TCR Beta short-read assay. TCRdb reprocessed the PCR reads via MiXCR and lists one record per CDR3 protein. The sample has roughly 15,000 distinct CDR3 sequences, 40% to 65% seen once. These receptors have no known antigen. Specimen: CD4+ T cells from blood, cultured in vitro. The receptor source for this set is a human donor who had recovered from COVID-19.

In regard to this clonotype: Likely a read error: the CDR3 ends without its conserved phenylalanine or tryptophan. J is TRBJ1-2 and V is TRBV30, with 7 bases that match TRBD1. The CDR3 spans 12 residues. Germline V gene data show CDR1 as GTSNPN and CDR2 as SVGIG (reference sequence). V shed 3 bases, J shed 4 bases, and the junction held 2 bases outside the gene matches. CDR3 DNA sequence: TGTGCCTGGAGCAGGGACAGCTATGGCTACACCCTC. It is translated as CAWSRDSYGYTL.

The J gene is TRBJ2-7, the V gene TRBV7-3, with D possibly matching TRBD2 (6 bases). CDR1 SGHTA and CDR2 FQGTGA come from the germline V gene. The CDR3 length is 14 residues. Trimming took off 2 bases at V and 5 bases at J, with 13 bases between the two ends. CDR3 bases: TGTGCCAGCAGCTTACAGCCGGGGGTGAACGAGCAGTACTTC. Translating it yields CASSLQPGVNEQYF.

This chain links TRBV6-1 with TRBJ2-3; D remains ambiguous. Looked up from germline, CDR1 is MNHNS and CDR2 is SASEGT. This CDR3 spans 15 amino acids. V was cut by 6 bases and J by 5 bases, with 18 bases left in between. As DNA, the CDR3 is TGTGCCAGCAGAAGGTGGGAAGGCTCGGGAGATACGCAGTATTTT. It codes for CASRRWEGSGDTQYF.

This chain links TRBV27 with TRBJ2-3, with 9 bases matching TRBD1. Germline trimming cut 4 bases from V and 7 bases from J; bases unmatched to any gene: 6. The germline CDR1 and CDR2 sequences are MNHEY and SMNVEV (reference sequence). The CDR3 contains 14 residues. CDR3: CASSSRDRVNTQYF. DNA of the CDR3: TGTGCCAGCAGTTCCCGGGACAGGGTGAATACGCAGTATTTT.

The CDR3 loop is CASSSPGRTAGNTEAFF. DNA for the CDR3: TGTGCCAGCAGTTCCCCCGGGAGAACGGCGGGGAACACTGAAGCTTTCTTT. V and J are TRBV6-5 and TRBJ1-1; D ambiguous. Germline V gene data show CDR1 as MNHEY and CDR2 as SVGAGI. The CDR3 totals 17 residues. Trimming took off 4 bases at V and 1 base at J, with 19 bases between the two ends.

This clonotype has only one observation. The chain couples TRBV23-1 to TRBJ1-5; D gene unclear. TRBV23-1 qualifies as an ORF whose function is uncertain. V shed 0 bases and J shed 7 bases, with 7 bases lying between them. The CDR3 runs to 13 residues. This CDR3 reads CASSQSLGQPQHF. CDR3 DNA sequence: TGCGCCAGCAGTCAATCTCTCGGGCAGCCCCAGCATTTT.

V and J are TRBV2 and TRBJ2-7; D unresolved. The germline V and J ends were trimmed by 4 bases and 7 bases, with 11 bases remaining between them. This CDR3 is built from 12 residues. Germline values: CDR1 SNHLY, CDR2 FYNNEI. CDR3: CASSGSAWEQYF. The CDR3 DNA follows: TGTGCCAGCAGTGGGTCAGCTTGGGAGCAGTACTTC. The full variable domain, in which reference TRBV2 and TRBJ2-7 provide the parts outside the CDR3, is EPEVTQTPSHQVTQMGQEVILRCVPISNHLYFYWYRQILGQKVEFLVSFYNNEISEKSEIFDDQFSVERPDGSNFTLKIRSTKLEDSAMYFCASSGSAWEQYFGPGTRLTVT.

CDR3 sequence (DNA): TGTGCCAGTACCTCTCCAGGGCGAAACGATTCACCCCTCCACTTT. Translation gives CASTSPGRNDSPLHF. This chain uses TRBV19 with TRBJ1-6, with D perhaps matching TRBD1 (5 bases). V was cut by 7 bases and J by 8 bases, with 18 bases left in between. The CDR3 covers 15 residues. Per the germline V gene, CDR1 is LNHDA and CDR2 is SQIVND (reference sequence).

The J gene is TRBJ2-1, the V gene TRBV10-3; a weak D match, TRBD2 (6 bases). This CDR3 is built from 14 residues. CDR1 is ENHRY, CDR2 SYGVKD, per germline. With 3 bases removed from V and 3 bases from J, the gap between germline ends came to 9 bases. The CDR3 loop reads CAISDSRGYNEQFF. In DNA, the CDR3 is TGTGCCATCAGTGACTCGCGGGGCTACAATGAGCAGTTCTTC.

Only a few counts were recorded for this clonotype. The rearrangement joins TRBV20-1 to TRBJ1-5; no clear D. The CDR3 spans 16 residues. Trimming shortened V by 3 bases and J by 6 bases, and 21 bases separated the two germline ends. CDR1 DFQATT and CDR2 SNEGSKA come from the germline V gene (reference sequence). CDR3 nucleotide sequence: TGCAGTGCTAGGGACCGACGGCTCGGGGAAGGTCAGCCCCAGCATTTT. Its translation is CSARDRRLGEGQPQHF.

The rearrangement joins TRBV19 to TRBJ2-5; maybe TRBD2 (5 bases). V lost 7 bases, J lost 5 bases, and 20 bases lay in between. Per the germline V gene, CDR1 is LNHDA and CDR2 is SQIVND (reference sequence). This CDR3 has 15 residues. CDR3 protein: CASKTTGLSGETQYF. The CDR3 DNA reads TGTGCCAGTAAAACCACTGGACTGTCCGGGGAGACCCAGTACTTC.

V gene TRBV6-1 combines with J gene TRBJ2-1, with D perhaps TRBD2 (5 bases). Trimming took off 1 base at V and 6 bases at J, with 13 bases between the two ends. Germline V gives CDR1 MNHNS, CDR2 SASEGT. The CDR3 loop spans 15 amino acids. CDR3 in amino acids: CASSEVSTTGNEQFF. CDR3 DNA: TGTGCCAGCAGTGAAGTCTCGACTACCGGCAATGAGCAGTTCTTC.

This chain links TRBV20-1 with TRBJ2-3; TRBD2 aligns across 8 bases. CDR1 is DFQATT and CDR2 is SNEGSKA in the germline V gene (reference sequence). This CDR3 contains 13 residues. V was clipped by 5 bases and J by 2 bases; unmatched bases: 3. The CDR3 region is CSAAGLVTDTQYF. The CDR3 DNA is TGCAGTGCTGCGGGACTAGTCACAGATACGCAGTATTTT.

This clonotype was seen a few times. The rearrangement uses TRBV2 and TRBJ2-3; perhaps TRBD1 as D (5 bases). The ends were cut back, 6 bases at V and 4 bases at J, with 11 bases in the middle. Germline loops: CDR1 SNHLY, CDR2 FYNNEI. CDR3 length: 13 amino acids. This CDR3 is CASRKGHSDTQYF. CDR3 bases: TGTGCCAGCAGGAAAGGACACTCAGATACGCAGTATTTT.

The chain carries TRBV20-1 and TRBJ1-6; possible D gene TRBD1, 5 bases. CDR3 length: 13 amino acids. Per the germline V gene, CDR1 is DFQATT and CDR2 is SNEGSKA (reference sequence). V lost 6 bases, J lost 5 bases, and 11 bases lay in between. The CDR3 sequence: CSAGTIDNSPLHF. The CDR3 DNA reads TGCAGTGCCGGGACGATAGATAATTCACCCCTCCACTTT.

The V call is TRBV24-1, the J call TRBJ2-7, with TRBD2 matching over 10 bases. The length of the CDR3 is 20 residues. Trimming removed 0 bases from V and 4 bases from J; junction bases left unmatched: 17. Germline-derived CDR1 and CDR2 are KGHDR and SFDVKD. CDR3: CATSDLHPAGGPPDQYEQYF. CDR3 bases: TGTGCCACCAGTGATTTGCATCCAGCGGGAGGGCCTCCAGACCAGTACGAGCAGTACTTC.

This sequence joins TRBV10-2 and TRBJ2-1, with D perhaps TRBD1 or TRBD2 (5 bases each). The CDR3 has 15 amino acids. The V end was cut by 6 bases, the J end by 12 bases, with 24 bases between. Looked up from germline, CDR1 is WSHSY and CDR2 is SAAADI. The CDR3 coding sequence is TGCGCCAGCAGACCCGGGACCCCGAGCCGAGACGGGCAGTTCTTC. Protein sequence: CASRPGTPSRDGQFF.

The chain combines TRBV30 with TRBJ2-7; 12 nucleotides match TRBD2. The CDR3 contains 16 residues. CDR1 GTSNPN and CDR2 SVGIG come from the germline V gene (reference sequence). Germline trimming cut 0 bases from V and 2 bases from J; bases unmatched to any gene: 5. CDR3 region: CAWSVASGRGTYEQYF. The CDR3 DNA reads TGTGCCTGGAGTGTAGCTAGCGGGAGGGGGACCTACGAGCAGTACTTC.

The chain has TRBV24-1 and TRBJ2-5, with 7 nucleotides matching TRBD1. Germline CDR1 reads KGHDR; CDR2 reads SFDVKD. The length of the CDR3 is 14 residues. V was pared by 4 bases and J by 2 bases, with 3 bases of the junction left unmatched. The CDR3 here is CATSDNRGQETQYF. The CDR3 DNA reads as TGTGCCACCAGTGACAACAGGGGACAAGAGACCCAGTACTTC.

V gene TRBV12-3 or TRBV12-4 combines with J gene TRBJ2-2, with TRBD1 identical over 9 bases. V lost 5 bases to trimming and J lost 2 bases; unmatched junction nucleotides: 3. The CDR3 has 15 residues. The DNA for the CDR3 is TGTGCCAGCAGTGGACAGGGGTACAACACCGGGGAGCTGTTTTTT. It yields the protein CASSGQGYNTGELFF.

This clonotype was seen a handful of times. The chain has TRBV12-3 or TRBV12-4 and TRBJ2-5, with TRBD1 matching over 10 bases. The length of the CDR3 is 13 residues. Trimming at V came to 5 bases and at J to 4 bases, leaving 1 base not matched to a gene. CDR3 residues: CASSRDRGETQYF. For the CDR3, the DNA is TGTGCCAGCAGTCGGGACAGGGGAGAGACCCAGTACTTC.

This chain uses TRBV5-6 with TRBJ1-2, with 9 bases aligning to TRBD1. There are 14 residues in the CDR3. The germline gives CDR1 SGHDT, CDR2 YYEEEE. J gave up 4 bases and V 4 bases, and 5 bases lay outside the gene matches. The CDR3, as DNA: TGTGCCAGCAGCCTTAGACAGGGGGGCTATGGCTACACCTTC. As protein: CASSLRQGGYGYTF.

This chain joins TRBV6-2 or TRBV6-3 and TRBJ2-7; 10 bases fit TRBD1. The CDR3 is made up of 12 amino acids. The junction had 3 bases not matched to a gene; V was cut back by 9 bases and J by 4 bases. Looked up from germline, CDR1 is MNHEY and CDR2 is SVGEGT. The CDR3 is CASWDRGYEQYF. The CDR3 bases are TGTGCCAGTTGGGACAGGGGATACGAGCAGTACTTC.

This chain connects TRBV7-8 to TRBJ1-2; the D is unclear. V was pared by 1 base and J by 6 bases, with 15 bases between. From germline, CDR1 is SGHVS and CDR2 FQNEAQ. The CDR3 sequence is 15 residues long. The CDR3, as DNA: TGTGCCAGCAGCTTAGAGGCAAGAGGGAGGGATGGCTACACCTTC. This sequence encodes CASSLEARGRDGYTF.

This clonotype was recorded a few times. V gene TRBV6-1 combines with J gene TRBJ1-5, with 8 bases that match TRBD1. The germline V gene encodes CDR1 MNHNS and CDR2 SASEGT. This CDR3 has 13 residues. J was trimmed by 7 bases and V by 6 bases; bases with no gene match: 5. The CDR3 region is CASSRGPVQPQHF. The CDR3 coding sequence is TGTGCCAGCAGCAGGGGGCCGGTCCAGCCCCAGCATTTT.

The CDR3 DNA reads as TGCAGTGCTGTTAGCGGCGGGTTTTACGAGCAGTACTTC. Translated, it gives CSAVSGGFYEQYF. The chain employs TRBV20-1 and TRBJ2-7; a possible D gene is TRBD2 (6 bases). Trimming pared 5 bases from V and 4 bases from J, leaving 15 bases between. CDR3 length: 13 amino acids. The germline CDR1 and CDR2 sequences are DFQATT and SNEGSKA (reference sequence).

The V and J genes are TRBV6-2 or TRBV6-3 and TRBJ1-3; D call uncertain. Trimming removed 2 bases from V and 3 bases from J, with 8 bases in between. This CDR3 is 14 amino acids long. The germline V gene has CDR1 MNHEY and CDR2 SVGEGT. The CDR3 spells CASSYDGNGNTIYF. The CDR3 coding sequence is TGTGCCAGCAGTTACGACGGAAATGGAAACACCATATATTTT.